The table lists the clone carrying this TCR beta chain with many counts. The data were obtained in a study of regulatory T cells in long-lasting Graves disease. Looked up from germline, CDR1 is DFQATT and CDR2 is SNEGSKA (reference sequence). J lost 2 bases, V lost 1 base, and 5 bases had no gene match. CDR3 length: 16 residues. Arm-PCR of CDR3 regions and iRepertoire HTBI primers were used to build TCR beta libraries. A single record per CDR3 protein comes from TCRdb applying MiXCR to the multiplex PCR reads. This sample has 350,000 to 450,000 distinct CDR3 sequences; roughly 17% occur once, and the top ten carry less than 35%. Time point described: newly diagnosed GD, antithyroid drugs for less than 3 months. With RNA extracted from PBMCs as input, the TCR library was made. This sample was shared with a second study, whose subject was T cells in Graves' hyperthyroidism and ophthalmopathy. In that study: Graves' hyperthyroidism was deemed stable absent ophthalmopathy progression within 18 months.

The chain carries TRBV20-1 and TRBJ2-2; 9 bases agree with TRBD1. Specimen: peripheral blood mononuclear cells (PBMCs), collected at new diagnosis, from a patient treated with antithyroid drugs. This TCR derives from a middle-aged man with Graves disease. The CDR3 sequence: CSARVPGQGNTGELFF. DNA of the CDR3: TGCAGTGCTAGAGTACCGGGACAGGGAAACACCGGGGAGCTGTTTTTT.